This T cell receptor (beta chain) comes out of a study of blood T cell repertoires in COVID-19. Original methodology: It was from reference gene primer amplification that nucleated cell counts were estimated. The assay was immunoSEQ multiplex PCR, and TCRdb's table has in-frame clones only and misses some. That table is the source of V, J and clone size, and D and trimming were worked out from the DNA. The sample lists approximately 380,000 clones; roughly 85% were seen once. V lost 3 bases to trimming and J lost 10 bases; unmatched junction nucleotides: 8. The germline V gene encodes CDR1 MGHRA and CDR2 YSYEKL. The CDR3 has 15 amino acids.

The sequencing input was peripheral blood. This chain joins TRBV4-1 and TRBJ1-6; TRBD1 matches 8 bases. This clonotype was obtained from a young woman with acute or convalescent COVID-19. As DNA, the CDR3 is TGCGCCAGCAGCCAGGTAGGACAGGGACGATCACCCCTCCACTTT. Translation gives CASSQVGQGRSPLHF.